This T cell receptor beta chain came from a study of blood T cell repertoires in COVID-19. Sequenced by immunoSEQ multiplex PCR; TCRdb stores in-frame clones only, minus some. The sample has about 280,000 clones; over 75% are singletons. CDR1 is SGHRS and CDR2 is YFSETQ in the germline V gene. This CDR3 region has 16 residues. With V trimmed by 0 bases and J by 5 bases, 7 bases remained unmatched. This TCR derives from a man in his forties or fifties with active or convalescent COVID-19. The sequencing sample was made of peripheral blood. The chain carries TRBV5-1 and TRBJ2-5; TRBD2 matches at 10 bases. CDR3 sequence (DNA): TGCGCCAGCAGCTTGGGACCAGCGGGAGGGAGGGAGACCCAGTACTTC. This translates into CASSLGPAGGRETQYF. Full variable domain (missing parts from reference TRBV5-1 and TRBJ2-5): KAGVTQTPRYLIKTRGQQVTLSCSPISGHRSVSWYQQTPGQGLQFLFEYFSETQRNKGNFPGRFSGRQFSNSRSEMNVSTLELGDSALYLCASSLGPAGGRETQYFGPGTRLLVL.